This T cell receptor (beta chain) stems from a study of cytomegalovirus exposure and HLA in healthy donors. The PCR was carried out with 60 Vbeta primers and 13 Jbeta primers. The data were produced by immunoSEQ multiplex PCR, yet TCRdb's version contains in-frame clones alone and is incomplete. The data show about 57,000 clones, 65% to 90% seen once. This clone was observed a few times. Germline loops: CDR1 MNHEY, CDR2 SVGAGI. With 6 bases removed from V and 3 bases from J, the gap between germline ends came to 18 bases. The CDR3 has 15 residues. V usage is TRBV6-5 and J usage is TRBJ2-7; D uncertain. The sample was PBMCs. This clonotype was sampled from a man aged 25-45 years in good health and CMV-seronegative. The CDR3 DNA follows: TGTGCCAGCAGATTACAGCCACTGGCAAACTACGAGCAGTACTTC. Translation: CASRLQPLANYEQYF.